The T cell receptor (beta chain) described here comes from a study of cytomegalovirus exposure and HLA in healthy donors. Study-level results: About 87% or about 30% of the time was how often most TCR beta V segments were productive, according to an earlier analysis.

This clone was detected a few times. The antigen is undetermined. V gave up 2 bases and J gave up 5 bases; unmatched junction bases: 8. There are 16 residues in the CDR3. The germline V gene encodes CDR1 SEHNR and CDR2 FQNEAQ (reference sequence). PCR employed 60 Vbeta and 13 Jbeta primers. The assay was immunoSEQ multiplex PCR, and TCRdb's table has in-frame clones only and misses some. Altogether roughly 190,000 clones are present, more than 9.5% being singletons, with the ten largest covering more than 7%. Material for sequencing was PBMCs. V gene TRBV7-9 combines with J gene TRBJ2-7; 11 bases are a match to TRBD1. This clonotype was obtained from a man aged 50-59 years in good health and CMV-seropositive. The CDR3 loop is CASSLLLGQGGNEQYV. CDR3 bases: TGTGCCAGCAGCTTATTGTTGGGACAGGGGGGAAACGAGCAGTACGTC.